This TCR beta chain was identified during a study of response to subunit inactivated influenza vaccine. Study results and caveats: With each seasonal influenza vaccination, the authors suggested, few new T cells are recruited.

The CDR3 extends over 12 amino acids. The V end was cut by 3 bases, the J end by 10 bases, with 10 bases between. From germline, CDR1 is LGHDT and CDR2 YNNKEL (reference sequence). Comment on this clonotype: No antigen is known for it.

TCRdb used MiXCR to reprocess the RT-PCR reads, holding one entry per CDR3 protein. The sample consists of more than 200,000 distinct CDR3 sequences, approximately 12% of them appearing once. This receptor was identified in a man aged 45-60 years who received an inactivated influenza vaccine. The sequencing used non-naive T cells sorted from PBMCs, collected around 14 days before vaccination. V is TRBV3-1 and J is TRBJ1-3; D is ambiguous. The CDR3 nucleotides read TGTGCCAGCAGCCATGAGCTAACTACCATATATTTT. It is translated as CASSHELTTIYF.